The rows below give T cell receptor beta chains drawn from one sample of a study of shared clonotypes between healthy human individuals. Repertoires were generated with immunoSEQ multiplex PCR, while TCRdb's copy carries only in-frame clones and drops some. Of about 92,000 clones listed, 60% to 70% are singletons. The source material was memory CD8+ T cells sorted from blood. These receptors came from a man between 25 and 39 years old in good health. Both conserved end residues are part of each CDR3. Each record gives: J gene, V gene, CDR3 protein.

TRBJ1-2 TRBV27 CASSDLRGSDGYTF
TRBJ2-7 TRBV6-1 CASRSGSEQYF
TRBJ2-1 TRBV7-9 CASSFRLDSYNEQFF
TRBJ2-7 TRBV4-3 CASSQDLRSSEQYF
TRBJ2-2 TRBV15 CATSSGGQDTGELFF
TRBJ2-5 TRBV7-9 CASSHPDRGRRETQYF
TRBJ1-4 TRBV28 CASSLVVGAPGEKLFF
TRBJ2-7 TRBV7-2 CASSLPGTWTYEQYF
TRBJ2-6 TRBV5-1 CASSLDPFPGANVLTF
TRBJ2-7 TRBV27 CASSTDGGFLPEQYF
TRBJ1-3 TRBV19 CASSNQGRAVGNTIYF
TRBJ2-1 TRBV6-5 CASSLNSKEQFF
TRBJ2-1 TRBV28 CASTEGAGSHEQFF
TRBJ2-3 TRBV25-1 CASSDPRGAGGSTDTQYF
TRBJ2-6 TRBV28 CASSSPTGSGANVLTF
TRBJ2-3 TRBV19 CASRDSPTDTQYF
TRBJ2-7 TRBV28 CASSQDSYEQYF
TRBJ1-2 TRBV7-9 CASSLGLKAGTASNYGYTF
TRBJ1-5 TRBV5-5 CASSLESDNQPQHF
TRBJ1-5 TRBV19 CASSGQGGNQPQHF
TRBJ2-7 TRBV2 CASIATGNSYEQYF
TRBJ2-2 TRBV27 CASSWQQGFVGELFF
TRBJ2-1 TRBV25-1 CASSSRTGGRYNEQFF
TRBJ2-1 TRBV19 CASRPPRRRAGGYNEQFF
TRBJ1-5 TRBV14 CASSPTGLDQPQHF
TRBJ2-3 TRBV28 CASDPGQAVEDTQYF
TRBJ2-7 TRBV5-1 CASSLGGTGGAEQYF
TRBJ1-1 TRBV18 CASSLRQEGTEAFF
TRBJ2-7 TRBV29-1 CSVASGAYEQYF
TRBJ1-2 TRBV5-1 CASSKDRGNYGYTF
TRBJ1-3 TRBV15 CATSAPRDGSGNTIYF
TRBJ1-2 TRBV19 CASTNKGLMTYGYTF
TRBJ2-7 TRBV11-1 CASSFLQGVFSDEQYF
TRBJ1-5 TRBV28 CASRARRAGQQPQHF
TRBJ2-7 TRBV5-6 CASSLDFFEQYF
TRBJ1-1 TRBV25-1 CASSETQNRGTEAFF
TRBJ2-7 TRBV7-8 CASSLGGIYEQYF
TRBJ2-3 TRBV27 CASSTKRDSSTDTQYF
TRBJ2-3 TRBV11-2 CASSLRGTSTDTQYF
TRBJ2-7 TRBV6-1 CASSEVSGSSYEQYF